This TCR beta chain was retrieved from a study of blood T cell repertoires in COVID-19. Across the whole study: PBMCs, B-cell-depleted T cells, or T cells were the source of the cDNA or gDNA that made up the material.

Categorization into cohorts depended on clinical history that participants reported. The CDR3 runs to 16 residues. CDR1 SGHNT and CDR2 YENEEA come from the germline V gene. The junction had 2 bases not matched to a gene; V was cut back by 4 bases and J by 1 base. As processed by the authors: Counts of nucleated cells, estimated from reference gene primer amplification, were obtained. Clones were sequenced by immunoSEQ multiplex PCR, and TCRdb holds only the in-frame ones, with some missing. V and J calls and clone size are those listed in that table; D and trimming were worked out from the DNA. Of approximately 230,000 clones in the sample, roughly nine tenths are singletons; the top ten hold around 6%.

The sample taken for sequencing was PBMCs or T cells enriched from blood (not recorded which). This sequence joins TRBV11-3 and TRBJ2-5; 14 bases match TRBD2. The sequence was collected from a woman younger than 45 with acute COVID-19. The CDR3 region has the DNA TGTGCCAGCAGCTCGGGACTAGCGGGAGTCCAAGAGACCCAGTACTTC. Its translation is CASSSGLAGVQETQYF.